This T cell receptor beta chain emerged from a study of radiation and T cells in renal cell carcinoma. Concerning this clone itself: The antigen is undetermined.

Time point indicated: blood 2 weeks post-SBRT. Described treatment: 15 Gy SBRT to primary tumor, nephrectomy 4 weeks later. After SBRT, blood was collected at 2 and 4 weeks, plus baseline. Broader study findings: In blood, top tumor clones expanded by 2 weeks, shrinking by 4. Without pretreatment biopsies, baseline tumor clonotype presence was undetermined.

Germline-derived CDR1 and CDR2 are SNHLY and FYNNEI. The CDR3 is made up of 14 amino acids. The V end was cut by 6 bases, the J end by 6 bases, with 16 bases between. TCRdb's table, derived via immunoSEQ multiplex PCR, lists solely in-frame clones and lacks some. In the table there are some 130,000 clones, around four fifths of which are singletons. The rearrangement links TRBV2 to TRBJ2-3; D is perhaps TRBD1 (5 bases). The source of this sequence is a woman aged 60-75 years with renal cell carcinoma. Material: blood, obtained from a patient whose treatment included radiotherapy and nephrectomy. In DNA, the CDR3 is TGTGCCAGCAGACCTTCGCAGGGTCCCGATACGCAGTATTTT. The encoded protein is CASRPSQGPDTQYF.